This TCR beta chain was identified during a study of OX40 agonist ivuxolimab in advanced cancers. For context, the study as a whole: The costimulatory receptor OX40 (CD134) was targeted by ivuxolimab, a fully human IgG2 agonistic monoclonal antibody. Patients were allowed to have had prior anti-PD-1, anti-PD-L1 or anti-CTLA-4 therapy, and roughly 40% of the dose-escalation patients had been treated with checkpoint inhibitors. The dose-escalation cohort was 82.7% male with a mean age of approximately 60 years, ranging from about 20 to 85. Intravenous ivuxolimab was administered to patients every 2 weeks at six dose levels: 0.01, 0.1, 0.3, 1.5, 3 and 10 mg/kg. Of the roughly 51 patients in dose escalation, some 20 had hepatocellular carcinoma, roughly 15 had melanoma, 9 had renal cell carcinoma and 9 had head and neck cancer. The paper reports the monotherapy dose-escalation portion (N of about 50 patients) of the phase I ivuxolimab trial. Partial responses occurred in three dose-escalation patients, of whom one had hepatocellular carcinoma and two had cutaneous melanoma. Peripheral TCRbeta sequencing aimed to test whether ivuxolimab altered TCR sequence diversity and caused clonal T-cell expansion. What the work shows at the level of the full study, not this receptor alone: Antigen specificity was not determined for the clonally expanded peripheral T cells. Low levels of normalized T-cell clonal expansion were also seen in some patients who did not respond. Clonal expansion of both CD4+ and CD8+ blood T cells was observed from baseline to week 6 at doses 0.1 to 3.0 mg/kg. In the 0.1-3.0 mg/kg groups, partial responders were among the patients with the lowest normalized peripheral clonal expansion, particularly in CD8+ T cells. On average, CD8+ T cells showed more expanded clones than CD4+ T cells after ivuxolimab.

The germline V end is reduced by 6 bases and the J end by 1 base; junction bases left unmatched: 12. From a lookup of the germline V gene, CDR1 and CDR2 are SGHDT and YYEEEE. The CDR3 measures 18 amino acids from cysteine to phenylalanine. Here the CDR3 DNA is all that survives: 54 bases in frame from base 1. Patients with autoimmune disease history or receiving systemic immunosuppression were excluded from the trial. Peripheral blood for TCR sequencing was drawn from every dose cohort at baseline, at cycle 4 day 1 and at cycle 7 day 1. The samples were drawn from a first-in-human, open-label, multicenter phase I dose-escalation trial of ivuxolimab. Adults with locally advanced or metastatic melanoma, renal cell, hepatocellular, or head and neck squamous cell carcinoma were enrolled in the trial. Before TCR sequencing, CD4+ T cells and CD8+ T cells were sorted from peripheral blood as separate populations.

To sequence the TCRbeta CDR3 region, genomic DNA was isolated from the sorted cells. The immunoSEQ Assay was used to sequence the TCRbeta CDR3 regions. This is the immuneACCESS table as TCRdb keeps it, with only in-frame sequences that have V and J called. A part of the clones is gone; compared with another copy, unresolved V genes explain less than half, and the rest is unexplained. For this sample the table gives approximately 30,000 clones, of which approximately 86% were detected only once. The top ten constitute over 25% of the sample. This clone was detected once. Its antigen is currently not known. No much larger clonotype is one base removed from it; base qualities were not supplied.

The clonotype originates from an adult with an advanced solid tumor such as melanoma, head and neck, liver or kidney cancer. This chain is built from TRBV5-6 and TRBJ2-1; TRBD2 fits 11 bases in the junction. The sequencing here drew on CD4+ or CD8+ T cells sorted from blood, taken in a trial of the OX40 agonist ivuxolimab. The CDR3 protein sequence reads: CASKLLELAGESYNEQFF. The nucleotides read TGTGCCAGCAAGCTGCTGGAACTAGCGGGAGAATCCTACAATGAGCAGTTCTTC.